The entry that follows covers one TCR beta chain sequence. Its target is unknown. This record comes from a study of cytomegalovirus exposure and HLA in healthy donors. Broader study findings: Being productive about 90% or about 30% of the time was typical of most TCR beta V segments in an earlier analysis. The records held CMV serostatus as the only immune exposure information. HLA-A and HLA-B allele assignments for most subjects were reportedly predicted accurately using TCR beta sequences.

The PCR made use of 60 Vbeta and 13 Jbeta primers. The assay was immunoSEQ multiplex PCR, and TCRdb's table has in-frame clones only and misses some. Found here are more than 140,000 clones, over 60% of them singletons; the top ten hold around 3%. The sample was PBMCs. This receptor was taken from a woman aged 30 to 39 in good health and CMV-seropositive.

The CDR3: CASSQAPSSGTKETQYF. The CDR3 DNA follows: TGCGCCAGCAGCCAAGCCCCGTCCTCCGGGACTAAAGAGACCCAGTACTTC. The chain recombines TRBV4-1 with TRBJ2-5, with 7 bases matching TRBD2. This CDR3 has 17 amino acids. V dropped 1 base and J dropped 3; count of bases not matched to a gene: 11. Germline CDR1 reads MGHRA; CDR2 reads YSYEKL.